This entry describes one T cell receptor beta chain. Sequencing was performed with immunoSEQ multiplex PCR; in TCRdb, only in-frame clones are kept and a portion is missing. This table has approximately 86,000 clones, more than 70% appearing once. This specimen comes from a study of OX40 agonist ivuxolimab in advanced cancers. Study at large: Of mixed ages from about 20 to 80 and averaging roughly 66 years, the group was about 80% male.

The CDR3 consists of 13 residues. V was clipped by 5 bases and J by 4 bases, with 10 bases between them. Germline CDR1 is LNHNV and CDR2 is YYDKDF (reference sequence). This rearrangement joins TRBV15 to TRBJ2-3; D gene uncertain. This receptor was obtained from an adult with an advanced solid tumor such as melanoma, head and neck, liver or kidney cancer. The sequencing used CD4+ or CD8+ T cells sorted from blood, collected in a trial of the OX40 agonist ivuxolimab. As DNA, the CDR3 is TGTGCCACCAGCGGCAATGGGGCAGATACGCAGTATTTT. Amino acid sequence: CATSGNGADTQYF.